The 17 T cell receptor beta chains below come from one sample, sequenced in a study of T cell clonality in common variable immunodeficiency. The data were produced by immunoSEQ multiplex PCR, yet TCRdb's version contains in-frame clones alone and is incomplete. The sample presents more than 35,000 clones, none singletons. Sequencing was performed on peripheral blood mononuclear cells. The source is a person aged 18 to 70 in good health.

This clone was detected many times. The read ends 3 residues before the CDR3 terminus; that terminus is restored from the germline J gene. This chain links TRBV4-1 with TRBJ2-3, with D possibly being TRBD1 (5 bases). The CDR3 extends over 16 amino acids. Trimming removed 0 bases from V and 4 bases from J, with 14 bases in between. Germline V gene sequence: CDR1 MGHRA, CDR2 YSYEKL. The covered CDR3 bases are TGCGCCAGCAGCCAAGAGGGCAGGGATCGGGCAGATACG. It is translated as CASSQEGRDRADT. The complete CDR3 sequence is CASSQEGRDRADTQYF.

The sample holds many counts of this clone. CDR3 DNA, as far as it was read: TGCAGTGCGGGGACTACCCGGGAATATGATACG. Translated: CSAGTTREYDT. From start to end, the CDR3 is CSAGTTREYDTQYF. The rearrangement uses TRBV20-1 and TRBJ2-3, with 7 bases fitting TRBD2. The read ends 3 residues early relative to the CDR3; the germline J gene fills the gap. Per the germline V gene, CDR1 is DFQATT and CDR2 is SNEGSKA (reference sequence). Trimming took 6 bases from V and 6 from J; bases not matched to a gene: 12. The CDR3 covers 14 residues.

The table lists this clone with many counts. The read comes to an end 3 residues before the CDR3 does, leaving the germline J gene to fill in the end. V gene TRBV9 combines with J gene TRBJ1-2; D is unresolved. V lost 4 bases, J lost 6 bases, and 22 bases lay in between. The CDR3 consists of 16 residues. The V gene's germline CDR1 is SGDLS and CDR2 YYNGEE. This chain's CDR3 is CASSSRPVAPRDGYTF. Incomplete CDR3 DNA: TGTGCCAGCAGCTCCAGACCAGTCGCTCCAAGGGATGGC.

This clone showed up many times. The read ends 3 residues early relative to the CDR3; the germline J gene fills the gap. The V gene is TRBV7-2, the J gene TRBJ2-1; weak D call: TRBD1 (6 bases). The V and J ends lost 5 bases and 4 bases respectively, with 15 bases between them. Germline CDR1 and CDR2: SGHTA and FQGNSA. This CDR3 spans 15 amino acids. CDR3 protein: CASSNRGGQYNEQFF. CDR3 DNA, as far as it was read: TGTGCCAGCAGCAATCGAGGGGGACAATACAATGAG. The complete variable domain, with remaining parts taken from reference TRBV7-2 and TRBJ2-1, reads GAGVSQSPSNKVTEKGKDVELRCDPISGHTALYWYRQSLGQGLEFLIYFQGNSAPDKSGLPSDRFSAERTGGSVSTLTIQRTQQEDSAVYLCASSNRGGQYNEQFFGPGTRLTVL.

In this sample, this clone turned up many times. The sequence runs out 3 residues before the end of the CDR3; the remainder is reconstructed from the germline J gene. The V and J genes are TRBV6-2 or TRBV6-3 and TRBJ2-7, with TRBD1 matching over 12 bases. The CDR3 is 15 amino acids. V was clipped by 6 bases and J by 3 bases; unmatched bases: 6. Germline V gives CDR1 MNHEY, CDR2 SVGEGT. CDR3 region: CASSPGQGAGYEQYF. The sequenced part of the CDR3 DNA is TGTGCCAGCAGCCCGGGACAGGGGGCTGGCTACGAG.

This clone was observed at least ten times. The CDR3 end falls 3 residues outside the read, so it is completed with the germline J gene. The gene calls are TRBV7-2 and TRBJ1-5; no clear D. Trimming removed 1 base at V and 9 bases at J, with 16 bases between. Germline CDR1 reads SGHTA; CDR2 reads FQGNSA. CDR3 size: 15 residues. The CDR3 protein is CASSLGTTWTLPQHF. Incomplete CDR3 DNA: TGTGCCAGCAGCTTAGGGACTACCTGGACGTTGCCC.

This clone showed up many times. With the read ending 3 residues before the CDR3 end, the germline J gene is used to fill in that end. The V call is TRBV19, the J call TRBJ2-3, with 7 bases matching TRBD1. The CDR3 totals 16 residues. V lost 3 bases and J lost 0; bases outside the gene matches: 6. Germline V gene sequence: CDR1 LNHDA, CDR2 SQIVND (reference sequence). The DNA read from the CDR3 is TGTGCCAGTAGTATCTTTTGGACAGGTAGCACAGATACG. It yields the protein CASSIFWTGSTDT. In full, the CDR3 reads CASSIFWTGSTDTQYF.

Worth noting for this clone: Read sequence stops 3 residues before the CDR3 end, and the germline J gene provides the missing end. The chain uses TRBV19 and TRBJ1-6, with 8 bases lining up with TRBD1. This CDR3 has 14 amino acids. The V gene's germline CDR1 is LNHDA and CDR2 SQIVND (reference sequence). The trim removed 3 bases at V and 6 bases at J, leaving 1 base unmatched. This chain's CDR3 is CASSIGQGNSPLHF. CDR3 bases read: TGTGCCAGTAGTATCGGACAGGGTAATTCACCC.

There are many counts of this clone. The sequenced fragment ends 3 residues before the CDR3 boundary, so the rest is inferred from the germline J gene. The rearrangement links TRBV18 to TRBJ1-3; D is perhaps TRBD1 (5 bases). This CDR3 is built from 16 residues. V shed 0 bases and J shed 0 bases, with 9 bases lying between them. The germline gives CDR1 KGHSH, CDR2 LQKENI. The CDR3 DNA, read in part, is TGTGCCAGCTCACCACCTACAGGCAGCTCTGGAAACACC. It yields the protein CASSPPTGSSGNT. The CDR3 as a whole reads CASSPPTGSSGNTIYF.

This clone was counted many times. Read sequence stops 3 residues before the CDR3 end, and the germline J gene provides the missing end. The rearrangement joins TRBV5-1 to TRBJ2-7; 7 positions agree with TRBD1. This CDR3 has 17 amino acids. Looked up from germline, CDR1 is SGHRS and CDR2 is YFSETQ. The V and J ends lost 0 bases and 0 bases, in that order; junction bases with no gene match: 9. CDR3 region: CASSLVRTGESSYEQYF. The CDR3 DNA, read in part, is TGCGCCAGCAGCTTGGTAAGGACAGGCGAATCCTCCTACGAG.

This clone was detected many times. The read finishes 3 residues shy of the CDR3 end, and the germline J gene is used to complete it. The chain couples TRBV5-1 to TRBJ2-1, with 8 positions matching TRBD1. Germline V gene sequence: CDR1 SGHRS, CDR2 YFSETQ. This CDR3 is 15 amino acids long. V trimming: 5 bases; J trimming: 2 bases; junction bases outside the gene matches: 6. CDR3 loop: CASRTWTGTYNEQFF. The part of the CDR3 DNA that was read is TGCGCCAGCAGAACCTGGACAGGGACCTACAATGAG. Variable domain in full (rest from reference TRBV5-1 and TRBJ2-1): KAGVTQTPRYLIKTRGQQVTLSCSPISGHRSVSWYQQTPGQGLQFLFEYFSETQRNKGNFPGRFSGRQFSNSRSEMNVSTLELGDSALYLCASRTWTGTYNEQFFGPGTRLTVL.

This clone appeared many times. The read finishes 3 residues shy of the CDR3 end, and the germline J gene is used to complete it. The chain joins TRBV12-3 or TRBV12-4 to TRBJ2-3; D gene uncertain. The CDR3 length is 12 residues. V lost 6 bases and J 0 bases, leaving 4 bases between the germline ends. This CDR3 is CASSLSTDTQYF. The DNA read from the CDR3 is TGTGCCAGCAGCCTAAGCACAGATACG.

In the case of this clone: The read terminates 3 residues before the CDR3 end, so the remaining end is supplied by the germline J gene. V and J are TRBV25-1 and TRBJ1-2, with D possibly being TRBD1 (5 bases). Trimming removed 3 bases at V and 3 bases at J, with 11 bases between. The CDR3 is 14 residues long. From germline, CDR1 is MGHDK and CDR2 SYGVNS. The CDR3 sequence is CASSDRALHYGYTF. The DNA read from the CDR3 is TGTGCCAGCAGTGACAGGGCCCTCCACTATGGC.

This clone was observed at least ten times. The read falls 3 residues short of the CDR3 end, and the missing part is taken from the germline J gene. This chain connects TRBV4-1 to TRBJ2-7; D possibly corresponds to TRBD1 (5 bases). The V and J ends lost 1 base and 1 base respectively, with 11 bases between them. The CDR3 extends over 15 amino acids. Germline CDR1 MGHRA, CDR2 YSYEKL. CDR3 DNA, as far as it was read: TGCGCCAGCAGCCAAGTGATGGACAATTCCTACGAG. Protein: CASSQVMDNSYE. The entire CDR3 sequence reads CASSQVMDNSYEQYF.

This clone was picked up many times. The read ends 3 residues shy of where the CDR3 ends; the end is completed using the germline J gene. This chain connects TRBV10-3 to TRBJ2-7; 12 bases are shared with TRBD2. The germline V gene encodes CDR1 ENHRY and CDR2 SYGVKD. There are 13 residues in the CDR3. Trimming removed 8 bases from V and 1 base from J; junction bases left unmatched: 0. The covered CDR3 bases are TGTGCCATCGGACTAGCGGGATCCTACGAG. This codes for CAIGLAGSYE. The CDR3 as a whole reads CAIGLAGSYEQYF.

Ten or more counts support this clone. CDR3 DNA, as far as it was read: TGCAGCGTTGAGGCTCTGGGACAGGGGAGCATCGGGGAG. It codes for CSVEALGQGSIGE. The entire CDR3 protein reads CSVEALGQGSIGELFF. This rearrangement joins TRBV29-1 to TRBJ2-2; TRBD1 agrees at 10 bases. Sequencing ends 3 residues short of the CDR3 end; the germline J gene provides the rest. V lost 3 bases to trimming and J lost 7 bases; unmatched junction nucleotides: 11. Germline loops: CDR1 SQVTM, CDR2 ANQGSEA. This CDR3 has 16 amino acids.

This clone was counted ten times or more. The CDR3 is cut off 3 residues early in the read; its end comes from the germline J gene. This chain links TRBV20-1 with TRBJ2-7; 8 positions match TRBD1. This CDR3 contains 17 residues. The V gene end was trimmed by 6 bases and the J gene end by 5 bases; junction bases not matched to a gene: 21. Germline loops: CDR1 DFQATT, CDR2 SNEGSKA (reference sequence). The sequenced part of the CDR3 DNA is TGCAGTGCGAACCCCCGGGACAGGCTACCTCTTGGGAACGAG. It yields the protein CSANPRDRLPLGNE. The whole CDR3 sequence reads CSANPRDRLPLGNEQYF.